The entry that follows covers one T cell receptor (beta chain) sequence. The antigen remains undetermined. The donors were part of the validation cohort of 120 subjects. That cohort was separate from the first cohort, which comprised 500 to 850 subjects. The sample is drawn from a study of cytomegalovirus exposure and HLA in healthy donors. Study details: The roughly 120 validation repertoires, a later analysis reported, used the same platform as the approximately 670 repertoires from the first cohort.

Germline loops: CDR1 LNHDA, CDR2 SQIVND (reference sequence). The CDR3 loop spans 12 amino acids. The germline V and J ends were trimmed by 6 bases and 10 bases, with 13 bases remaining between them. Points from the study as a whole: Cytomegalovirus association was listed for under 200 TCR beta chains. Subsequent analysis revealed that first-cohort TCR clusters tended to co-occur in the 100 to 150 validation repertoires.

This table comes from immunoSEQ multiplex PCR, and its TCRdb copy is limited to in-frame clones, with some not included. Among 210,000 or so clones, 70% to 90% were seen once, and the ten largest hold about 2.7%. The J gene is TRBJ2-1, the V gene TRBV19, with unresolved D. What was sequenced was PBMCs. This TCR came from a woman aged 18-29 years in good health and CMV-seronegative. CDR3 nucleotide sequence: TGTGCCAGTAGCCCTCGGCTAGAAGAGCAGTTCTTC. Residues: CASSPRLEEQFF.